Listed here are 32 T cell receptor beta chains from one sample, sequenced in a study of CD4 T cells in relation to SARS-CoV-2 and coronaviruses. TCRdb keeps only in-frame clones here, not all; method: immunoSEQ multiplex PCR. The repertoire holds tens of thousands of clones, approximately 83% seen once, with less than 4% in the top ten. The specimen was memory CD4+ T cells from PBMCs. The origin of the receptors is an adult with COVID-19.

The chain has TRBV7-2 and TRBJ2-7; possible D gene TRBD1, 5 bases. The CDR3 has 14 residues. CDR1 and CDR2 (germline): SGHTA, FQGNSA. V lost 4 bases to trimming and J lost 6 bases, with 16 bases between them. In DNA form, the CDR3 reads TGTGCCAGCAGCTCCTGGGTGCTCCAGGGCGAGCAGTACTTC. Translation: CASSSWVLQGEQYF.

As DNA, the CDR3 is TGTGCCAGCAGTTTAACTGGGACTAGCGGGACTAACGAGCAGTACTTC. Protein: CASSLTGTSGTNEQYF. The gene calls are TRBV28 and TRBJ2-7, with 13 bases matching TRBD2. V shed 2 bases and J 5 bases; nucleotides not matched to a gene: 6. Germline V gene sequence: CDR1 MDHEN, CDR2 SYDVKM. CDR3 length equals 16 residues.

The V gene is TRBV28, the J gene TRBJ2-7; the D gene could be TRBD1 or TRBD2 (5 bases each). V lost 6 bases and J 6 bases, leaving 15 bases between the germline ends. The CDR3 covers 13 residues. Germline-derived CDR1 and CDR2 are MDHEN and SYDVKM. CDR3: CASRIPSGGEQYF. CDR3 nucleotide sequence: TGTGCCAGCAGGATACCAAGTGGGGGCGAGCAGTACTTC.

In DNA form, the CDR3 reads TGTGCCAGCACCCCGGGACTTGCCAGCACCCACGAGACCCAGTACTTC. It codes for CASTPGLASTHETQYF. V and J are TRBV5-6 and TRBJ2-5, with a tentative D call TRBD2 (6 bases). The ends were cut back, 6 bases at V and 5 bases at J, with 23 bases in the middle. The length of the CDR3 is 16 residues. Germline values: CDR1 SGHDT, CDR2 YYEEEE.

This chain links TRBV15 with TRBJ2-1, with 9 bases matching TRBD2. V gave up 0 bases and J gave up 3 bases; unmatched junction bases: 3. Germline V gene lookup returns CDR1 LNHNV and CDR2 YYDKDF (reference sequence). The CDR3 runs 16 residues. The CDR3 reads CATSRDGSGGYNEQFF. In DNA form, the CDR3 reads TGTGCCACCAGCAGAGATGGTAGCGGGGGCTACAATGAGCAGTTCTTC. The variable domain in full, completed from reference TRBV15 and TRBJ2-1, reads DAMVIQNPRYQVTQFGKPVTLSCSQTLNHNVMYWYQQKSSQAPKLLFHYYDKDFNNEADTPDNFQSRRPNTSFCFLDIRSPGLGDTAMYLCATSRDGSGGYNEQFFGPGTRLTVL.

The V call is TRBV5-1, the J call TRBJ2-5; D gene uncertain. The CDR3 runs to 14 residues. The germline CDR1 and CDR2 sequences are SGHRS and YFSETQ. V lost 0 bases and J lost 5, with 11 bases in between. CDR3 DNA sequence: TGCGCCAGCAGCTTGGCACACGCTTCGGAGACCCAGTACTTC. The encoded protein is CASSLAHASETQYF.

The rearrangement links TRBV4-1 to TRBJ2-3, with TRBD2 matching 10 bases. Per the germline V gene, CDR1 is MGHRA and CDR2 is YSYEKL. The V segment lost 7 bases and the J segment 1 base; nucleotides outside the gene matches: 11. The CDR3 totals 17 residues. For the CDR3, the DNA is TGCGCCAGCACCTCAAGACCCGGGACTAGCGGCACAGATACGCAGTATTTT. Its translation: CASTSRPGTSGTDTQYF.

The chain employs TRBV10-1 and TRBJ1-4; possibly TRBD1 for D (5 bases). V dropped 4 bases and J dropped 4 bases, with 7 bases sitting between them. The germline V gene has CDR1 WNHNN and CDR2 SYGVQD (reference sequence). This CDR3 contains 13 residues. In DNA, the CDR3 is TGCGCCAGCAGTGCGGGACTTAATGAAAAACTGTTTTTT. Translating it yields CASSAGLNEKLFF.

The chain carries TRBV6-5 and TRBJ2-7; 8 nucleotides line up with TRBD1. CDR1 and CDR2 from the germline V gene are MNHEY and SVGAGI. The V segment lost 8 bases and the J segment 0 bases; nucleotides outside the gene matches: 9. CDR3 size: 15 residues. The CDR3 nucleotides read TGTGCCAGCCTAACAGCCCAGGGGGCCTCCTACGAGCAGTACTTC. This encodes CASLTAQGASYEQYF.

The chain has TRBV28 and TRBJ2-1; 12 bases line up with TRBD2. The CDR3 is 14 residues long. V shed 7 bases, J shed 5 bases, and the junction held 3 bases outside the gene matches. Germline V CDR1 and CDR2: MDHEN, SYDVKM. CDR3 nucleotides: TGTGCCAGCAAGGCTAGCGGGAGGGACAATGAGCAGTTCTTC. Amino acids: CASKASGRDNEQFF.

In DNA, the CDR3 is TGCAGCGCTCGACTAGCGGGAAACCCCTACGAGCAGTACTTC. Translated, it gives CSARLAGNPYEQYF. The J gene is TRBJ2-7, the V gene TRBV29-1; the match to TRBD2 covers 11 bases. J gave up 2 bases and V 7 bases, and 7 bases lay outside the gene matches. Germline V gene sequence: CDR1 SQVTM, CDR2 ANQGSEA. CDR3 length: 14 amino acids.

The chain carries TRBV5-1 and TRBJ2-3; TRBD2 aligns across 8 bases. The CDR3 runs to 17 residues. The ends lost 4 bases at V and 0 bases at J; junction bases unmatched: 10. Germline assignment: CDR1 SGHRS and CDR2 YFSETQ. CDR3: CASSPPRLAPSTDTQYF. The CDR3 DNA is TGCGCCAGCAGCCCTCCACGACTAGCGCCTAGCACAGATACGCAGTATTTT.

J is TRBJ1-2 and V is TRBV11-2, with 7 bases lining up with TRBD1. Trimming at V came to 1 base and at J to 6 bases, leaving 8 bases not matched to a gene. This CDR3 region has 15 residues. Germline CDR1 and CDR2: SGHAT and FQNNGV. DNA for the CDR3: TGTGCCAGCAGCTTAGTTGCAGGGGGTAGGGATGGCTACACCTTC. It codes for CASSLVAGGRDGYTF.

V usage is TRBV28 and J usage is TRBJ2-7; D is unclear. V lost 1 base and J lost 5, with 6 bases in between. The CDR3 runs 12 residues. CDR1 and CDR2 from the germline V gene are MDHEN and SYDVKM. In DNA, the CDR3 is TGTGCCAGCAGTTTATTGGAGAACGAGCAGTACTTC. Translation: CASSLLENEQYF.

CDR3 loop: CASSWGAGNYEQYF. DNA for the CDR3: TGTGCCAGCAGCTGGGGTGCTGGGAATTACGAGCAGTACTTC. The gene calls are TRBV5-6 and TRBJ2-7; D uncertain. CDR3 size: 14 residues. The germline gives CDR1 SGHDT, CDR2 YYEEEE. Trimming stripped 3 bases from V and 4 bases from J, with 14 bases between.

V gene TRBV5-6 combines with J gene TRBJ2-3; a weak D match, TRBD2 (5 bases). Germline V CDR1 and CDR2: SGHDT, YYEEEE. The CDR3 loop spans 14 amino acids. Trimming cost V 4 bases and J 1 base, with 10 bases left between them. The CDR3 reads CASSIDYRTDTQYF. CDR3 nucleotides: TGTGCCAGCAGCATTGACTATCGCACAGATACGCAGTATTTT.

The V and J genes are TRBV6-2 or TRBV6-3 and TRBJ2-3; a weak D match, TRBD2 (6 bases). Trimming took off 4 bases at V and 5 bases at J, with 16 bases between the two ends. The CDR3 is 15 amino acids. In germline, CDR1 is MNHEY, CDR2 SVGEGT. The CDR3 reads CASSSTGVQVDTQYF. CDR3 nucleotide sequence: TGTGCCAGCAGTTCGACGGGAGTTCAGGTAGATACGCAGTATTTT.

V and J are TRBV29-1 and TRBJ2-7; the D gene is possibly TRBD1 (5 bases). CDR1 SQVTM and CDR2 ANQGSEA come from the germline V gene. CDR3 length: 14 amino acids. V was clipped by 2 bases and J by 2 bases, with 13 bases between them. The CDR3 sequence: CSVERGRFPYEQYF. Here the CDR3 DNA reads TGCAGCGTTGAAAGGGGCAGGTTTCCCTACGAGCAGTACTTC.

This clone was recorded once. The chain carries TRBV19 and TRBJ2-2; D ambiguous. This CDR3 has 14 amino acids. Germline CDR1 reads LNHDA; CDR2 reads SQIVND (reference sequence). Trimming pared 4 bases from V and 6 bases from J, leaving 12 bases between. CDR3 nucleotides: TGTGCCAGTAGTACCTCCCGCCCCTCCGGGGAGCTGTTTTTT. Translation gives CASSTSRPSGELFF.

The chain has TRBV3-1 (or the pseudogene TRBV3-2) and TRBJ2-1; D remains ambiguous. Per the germline V gene, CDR1 is LGHDT and CDR2 is YNNKEL (reference sequence). Between the trimmed V and J ends, which lost 3 bases and 5 bases, there was a span of 11 bases. The CDR3 runs to 14 residues. CDR3 nucleotide sequence: TGTGCCAGCAGCCATTCGAGCCAGAACAATGAGCAGTTCTTC. It specifies CASSHSSQNNEQFF.

The chain links TRBV28 to TRBJ1-1; possibly TRBD1 for D (5 bases). The V end was cut by 7 bases, the J end by 1 base, with 13 bases between. The V gene's germline CDR1 is MDHEN and CDR2 SYDVKM. This CDR3 has 14 residues. The CDR3 nucleotides are TGTGCCAGCATATTTGCGGGGGAGAACACTGAAGCTTTCTTT. This codes for CASIFAGENTEAFF.

V gene TRBV5-8 combines with J gene TRBJ2-1; 7 nucleotides match TRBD1. Germline V lookup: CDR1 SGHTS, CDR2 YDEGEE. V lost 1 base, J lost 14 bases, and 6 bases stayed unmatched. This CDR3 is 12 amino acids long. CDR3 sequence reads: CASSLSTGKEFF. CDR3 nucleotides: TGTGCCAGCAGCTTGTCGACAGGGAAGGAGTTCTTC.

This sequence joins TRBV5-1 and TRBJ2-7, with no clear D. This CDR3 has 12 amino acids. V lost 2 bases and J lost 5, with 8 bases in between. The germline CDR1 and CDR2 sequences are SGHRS and YFSETQ. DNA for the CDR3: TGCGCCAGCAGCTTTGAGTTTAACGAGCAGTACTTC. Translated: CASSFEFNEQYF.

V usage is TRBV13 and J usage is TRBJ1-1, with 8 bases matching TRBD1. The CDR3 has 14 amino acids. Trimming took 5 bases from V and 5 from J; bases not matched to a gene: 7. CDR1 is PRHDT and CDR2 is FYEKMQ in the germline V gene (reference sequence). CDR3 DNA sequence: TGTGCCAGCAGCCCCACAGGGGGGGGGACTGAAGCTTTCTTT. It codes for CASSPTGGGTEAFF.

This clone appeared once. The rearrangement joins TRBV28 to TRBJ1-1; D remains unclear. The CDR3 length is 14 residues. Per the germline V gene, CDR1 is MDHEN and CDR2 is SYDVKM. Trimming stripped 6 bases from V and 0 bases from J, with 11 bases between. CDR3 DNA sequence: TGTGCCAGCAGCCTCCTATCAGTGAACACTGAAGCTTTCTTT. Residues: CASSLLSVNTEAFF.

This chain joins TRBV7-6 and TRBJ2-3, with a possible D match to TRBD2 (5 bases). The length of the CDR3 is 17 residues. The ends were cut back, 5 bases at V and 0 bases at J, with 18 bases in the middle. Germline-derived CDR1 and CDR2 are SGHVS and FNYEAQ. CDR3 coding DNA: TGTGCCAGCAGCCCGAGGTCGGCGGGCTATAGCACAGATACGCAGTATTTT. It specifies CASSPRSAGYSTDTQYF.

This clone has just a few counts. The chain carries TRBV9 and TRBJ2-7; 8 bases map to TRBD1. Germline V CDR1 and CDR2: SGDLS, YYNGEE. After removal of 3 bases from V and 4 bases from J, the junction contained 9 bases not matched to a gene. This CDR3 is 15 amino acids long. CDR3 protein: CASSARPQGAYEQYF. CDR3 nucleotide sequence: TGTGCCAGCAGCGCCCGACCCCAGGGGGCTTACGAGCAGTACTTC.

This clone was counted between two and nine times. The V gene is TRBV3-1 (or the pseudogene TRBV3-2), the J gene TRBJ1-2, with no clear D. The CDR3 covers 12 residues. Trimming pared 0 bases from V and 14 bases from J, leaving 13 bases between. Germline V gene sequence: CDR1 LGHDT, CDR2 YNNKEL (reference sequence). The CDR3 sequence: CASSQDIRLVTF. In nucleotides, the CDR3 is TGTGCCAGCAGCCAAGATATCAGACTCGTGACCTTC.

This clone was counted once. The genes are TRBV28 and TRBJ1-1, with 7 bases identical to TRBD1. The germline gives CDR1 MDHEN, CDR2 SYDVKM. The CDR3 extends over 15 amino acids. Germline trimming cut 5 bases from V and 0 bases from J; bases unmatched to any gene: 6. The CDR3 nucleotides are TGTGCCAGCAGTCCCTACAGGGGATTGAACACTGAAGCTTTCTTT. Translating it yields CASSPYRGLNTEAFF.

The chain has TRBV14 and TRBJ2-4; tentatively, D is TRBD1 (5 bases). Germline-derived CDR1 and CDR2 are SGHDN and FVKESK. Trimming shortened V by 1 base and J by 4 bases, and 5 bases separated the two germline ends. The CDR3 has 13 amino acids. DNA of the CDR3: TGTGCCAGCAGCCAAGGACAGAAAAACATTCAGTACTTC. This encodes CASSQGQKNIQYF.

This clone was seen a few times. The chain is built from TRBV27 and TRBJ2-7; tentatively, D is TRBD1 (5 bases). Looked up from germline, CDR1 is MNHEY and CDR2 is SMNVEV (reference sequence). V was cut by 5 bases and J by 4 bases, with 12 bases left in between. The CDR3 extends over 13 amino acids. The CDR3 bases are TGTGCCAGCAGTCGACAGATACAATACGAGCAGTACTTC. Protein: CASSRQIQYEQYF.

The chain has TRBV6-5 and TRBJ2-3; 8 nucleotides match TRBD2. Germline V lookup: CDR1 MNHEY, CDR2 SVGAGI. The CDR3 runs to 14 residues. V lost 6 bases, J lost 5 bases, and 7 bases stayed unmatched. CDR3 sequence reads: CASSRGLGLDTQYF. The CDR3 DNA is TGTGCCAGCAGCCGGGGACTAGGGTTAGATACGCAGTATTTT.